The 10 T cell receptor beta chains below were found in one sample sequenced in a study of T cells in localized non-small cell lung cancer. Assay: immunoSEQ multiplex PCR; the TCRdb copy retains only in-frame clones and omits some. Among roughly 58,000 clones listed, about four fifths were seen once. Specimen: PBMCs, collected before any cancer treatment. These receptor sequences come from a man between 40 and 70 years old with stage II lung adenocarcinoma.

This chain connects TRBV19 to TRBJ1-1, with D hard to call. Trimming pared 3 bases from V and 4 bases from J, leaving 12 bases between. There are 14 residues in the CDR3. Germline CDR1 LNHDA, CDR2 SQIVND (reference sequence). CDR3 residues: CASSIPGWGTEAFF. The CDR3 nucleotides read TGTGCCAGTAGTATTCCGGGCTGGGGCACTGAAGCTTTCTTT.

This clone was counted once. The genes are TRBV6-1 and TRBJ2-7; D is unresolved. This CDR3 spans 15 amino acids. From germline, CDR1 is MNHNS and CDR2 SASEGT. Trimming removed 2 bases at V and 0 bases at J, with 11 bases between. CDR3 bases: TGTGCCAGCAGTGAAAATGGCGGATTCTCCTACGAGCAGTACTTC. Translation: CASSENGGFSYEQYF.

V gene TRBV2 combines with J gene TRBJ1-5, with 7 nucleotides matching TRBD1. This CDR3 region has 15 residues. J was trimmed by 4 bases and V by 6 bases; bases with no gene match: 9. The germline V gene encodes CDR1 SNHLY and CDR2 FYNNEI. The CDR3 nucleotides are TGTGCCAGCAGAACTACCTCAGGGGGAAATCAGCCCCAGCATTTT. Amino acids: CASRTTSGGNQPQHF.

The chain recombines TRBV7-8 with TRBJ2-1; tentatively, D is TRBD1 (5 bases). Germline V gives CDR1 SGHVS, CDR2 FQNEAQ. The CDR3 spans 15 residues. Deletions cut 1 base from V and 3 bases from J, with 10 bases between. CDR3 sequence (DNA): TGTGCCAGCAGCTTAGGGGCAGGGCTCTACAATGAGCAGTTCTTC. It translates to CASSLGAGLYNEQFF.

This chain links TRBV4-3 with TRBJ1-5; 9 nucleotides match TRBD1. CDR1 is LGHNA and CDR2 is YSLEER in the germline V gene. There are 15 residues in the CDR3. Losses at the gene ends were 0 bases for V and 6 bases for J; bases not matched to a gene: 3. The CDR3 bases are TGCGCCAGCAGCCAAGATGGGACAGGGTTTCAGCCCCAGCATTTT. It codes for CASSQDGTGFQPQHF.

The table lists this clone with a few counts. DNA of the CDR3: TGTGCCAGCAGCCCTCGAAACACCATATATTTT. It codes for CASSPRNTIYF. V and J are TRBV11-2 and TRBJ1-3; D ambiguous. CDR3 length equals 11 residues. Trimming removed 5 bases from V and 5 bases from J, with 4 bases in between. Germline V gives CDR1 SGHAT, CDR2 FQNNGV. Full variable domain (outside the CDR3, taken from reference TRBV11-2 and TRBJ1-3): EAGVAQSPRYKIIEKRQSVAFWCNPISGHATLYWYQQILGQGPKLLIQFQNNGVVDDSQLPKDRFSAERLKGVDSTLKIQPAKLEDSAVYLCASSPRNTIYFGEGSWLTVV.

This clone was detected only once. The chain recombines TRBV10-3 with TRBJ1-1; no reliable D call. With 4 bases removed from V and 11 bases from J, the gap between germline ends came to 14 bases. This CDR3 has 12 residues. Germline V gene data show CDR1 as ENHRY and CDR2 as SYGVKD. The CDR3 DNA reads TGTGCCATCAGTGGACAACCCCCGGAGGCTTTCTTT. This gives the protein CAISGQPPEAFF.

This clone was counted only a few times. At one boundary the junction diverges from the germline segment, which might be a read error. The V and J genes are TRBV7-7 and TRBJ2-3; D might be TRBD1 or TRBD2, each matching 5 bases. Germline V gene sequence: CDR1 SSHAT, CDR2 FNYEAQ (reference sequence). This CDR3 spans 16 amino acids. CDR3 sequence (DNA): TGTGCTAGCAGCTTAAGCCCCGGACGGGGCGCGGATACGCAGTATTTT. Encoded protein: CASSLSPGRGADTQYF. Filled out from reference TRBV7-7 and TRBJ2-3, the complete variable domain reads GAGVSQSPRYKVTKRGQDVTLRCDPISSHATLYWYQQALGQGPEFLTYFNYEAQPDKSGLPSDRFSAERPEGSISTLTIQRTEQRDSAMYRCASSLSPGRGADTQYFGPGTRLTVL.

The V call is TRBV5-1, the J call TRBJ2-5, with 10 bases identical to TRBD2. The CDR3 runs to 16 residues. V lost 4 bases to trimming and J lost 0 bases; unmatched junction nucleotides: 6. Germline CDR1 SGHRS, CDR2 YFSETQ. For the CDR3, the DNA is TGCGCCAGCAGCCGATGGGGACTAGCGAACCAAGAGACCCAGTACTTC. Amino acids: CASSRWGLANQETQYF.

The chain carries TRBV7-2 and TRBJ2-4; D might be TRBD2 (7 bases). This CDR3 is built from 15 residues. Trimming cost V 3 bases and J 6 bases, with 15 bases left between them. Germline V gene sequence: CDR1 SGHTA, CDR2 FQGNSA. In DNA, the CDR3 is TGTGCCAGCAGCTTCCCTAGGGAGGGGGTAAACATTCAGTACTTC. Translated: CASSFPREGVNIQYF.